One T cell receptor beta chain is described in this entry. The antigen this receptor binds is unknown. No clone much larger than this one lies a single base away; base qualities are absent. Ficoll-Paque density gradient centrifugation was the method used to isolate PBMCs. Inclusive of the bounding cysteine and phenylalanine, the CDR3 is 16 residues long. The DNA shown is the 48-base CDR3, in frame from base 1. Relative to germline, V is missing 3 bases and J is missing 7 bases, with 9 bases of the junction outside any gene match. From a lookup of the germline V gene (reference sequence), CDR1 and CDR2 are SEHNR and FQNEAQ. These data are taken from a study of T-cell memory formation after mild COVID-19 (TCRdb year 2021). As for the study more broadly: TCR sequence clusters from the two donors were found to be largely donor specific. In two donors, T-cell clones that expanded and contracted after mild COVID-19 were followed by sequencing TCRalpha and TCRbeta repertoires longitudinally. Two young, previously healthy adult volunteers, one female and one male, were included in the cohort. General findings and caveats noted by the study authors: Contracting CD4+ clones appeared mostly in the CM and EM memory subsets, whereas CD8+ clones were enriched in EMRA. Some responding clones were found in pre-infection memory, which suggests that pre-existing cross-reactive memory T cells took part in the SARS-CoV-2 response. Balanced CD4/CD8 phenotypes were observed for clones contracting from day 15 to 85, whereas a bias towards CD4+ was observed for a second wave of clones expanding from day 15 to 37. The second-wave clones that peaked on day 37 were not confirmed to be SARS-CoV-2 specific. Only two mild cases were covered by the study, and larger cohorts that include severe cases with pre-infection samples were considered necessary.

Sequencing was carried out with an Illumina NovaSeq 6000. TCRalpha and TCRbeta cDNA libraries were built by 5'RACE with constant-segment primers, adding sample barcodes and unique molecular identifiers. RNA was extracted from every sample with Trizol reagent. Libraries were amplified in two PCR steps, with a second sample barcode and Illumina TruSeq adapters added in the second step. Sequencing of libraries was performed on an Illumina NovaSeq with 2 x 150 bp paired-end reads. The original methods were these. Demultiplexing of reads and collapsing into UMI-guided consensus sequences were performed with migec v1.2.7. Using mixcr v2.1.11, UMI consensuses were aligned to TRA and TRB V and J templates and then assembled into clonotypes. A clonotype was counted as expanded or contracted only when both edgeR and NoisET called the clonotype significant, with the noise models trained on biological replicates. For edgeR calls, the cutoffs were a false discovery rate-adjusted p below 0.01 and a log2 fold-change threshold of 1. As an exploratory analysis of dynamics, max-normalized trajectories of the 1000 most abundant clonotypes were examined by PCA with hierarchical clustering. Separately sequenced CD4+ and CD8+ repertoires were used to assign the CD4 or CD8 phenotype of responding clones. Using fastp at Q25 and MiXCR, TCRdb reprocessed the public reads and kept productive beta chains. Rows are unified per CDR3 protein, each entry keeping the most common DNA and genes. The V and J calls here are based on TCRdb, not the publication. Here the sample has approximately 100,000 distinct CDR3 sequences; 8.5% to 14% occur a single time. 40% of the sample belongs to the ten largest clones.

The sample comprised PBMCs or a T cell subset sorted from them (not recorded which). Here the chain combines TRBV7-9 and TRBJ2-2; 9 nucleotides in the junction match TRBD1. The TCR was taken from a man between 18 and 35 years old who had mild COVID-19 (a few samples of this study predate the infection). The sample titles of this study are shuffled in the database, so cell type and time point are left out; the donor was told from shared clones. The encoded CDR3 is CASSFLQGAPDGELFF. In nucleotides, the sequence is TGTGCCAGCAGCTTCTTACAGGGGGCGCCCGACGGGGAGCTGTTTTTT.